These T cell receptor beta chains were read from a single sample in a study of T cell repertoires in cytomegalovirus infection. TCRdb recomputed calls from the reads with MiXCR, one row per CDR3 protein. The sample includes about 310,000 distinct CDR3 sequences, 15% to 20% of them seen just once. Input material: PBMCs. The receptors were sampled from a human donor in good health (CMV status not recorded). Some clones in this sample may be carry-over from other donors' samples. The CDR3 runs from the conserved cysteine through the conserved F or W. Fields, in order: J gene, D gene, V gene, clone size, CDR3 DNA, CDR3 protein. D genes are given only for firm matches. The size entry is marked missing in some rows and otherwise reads once, few, many or a size class.

J gene: TRBJ1-1
D gene: TRBD1
V gene: TRBV7-8
clone size: -
CDR3 DNA: TGTGCCAGCAGCTTATCCGGGACAGGGACTGAAGCTTTCTTT
CDR3 protein: CASSLSGTGTEAFF

J gene: TRBJ1-1
D gene: -
V gene: TRBV2
clone size: -
CDR3 DNA: TGTGCCAGCAAACGTACAGAGAACACTGAAGCTTTCTTT
CDR3 protein: CASKRTENTEAFF

J gene: TRBJ2-1
D gene: -
V gene: TRBV7-6
clone size: many
CDR3 DNA: TGTGCCAGCAGCTCATACCCCCGAGGGAGGTCGGGCTCCTACAATGAGCAGTTCTTC
CDR3 protein: CASSSYPRGRSGSYNEQFF

J gene: TRBJ2-7
D gene: -
V gene: TRBV4-3
clone size: -
CDR3 DNA: TGCGCCAGCAGCCAAGATCTAGTCCTAGGGGGTTCCTACGAGCAGTACTTC
CDR3 protein: CASSQDLVLGGSYEQYF

J gene: TRBJ2-5
D gene: -
V gene: TRBV12-3/TRBV12-4
clone size: -
CDR3 DNA: TGTGCCAGCAGCGAGGGGGAGCGAGAGACCCAGTACTTC
CDR3 protein: CASSEGERETQYF

J gene: TRBJ2-5
D gene: TRBD2
V gene: TRBV7-8
clone size: many
CDR3 DNA: TGTGCCAGCAGTCTCGGGACTACCCAAGAGACCCAGTACTTC
CDR3 protein: CASSLGTTQETQYF

J gene: TRBJ2-1
D gene: -
V gene: TRBV10-3
clone size: -
CDR3 DNA: TGTGCCATCAGTGAGATTCCACCGGGGGATTACAATGAGCAGTTCTTC
CDR3 protein: CAISEIPPGDYNEQFF

J gene: TRBJ2-3
D gene: TRBD2
V gene: TRBV2
clone size: -
CDR3 DNA: TGTGCCAGCAGTGCGACTAGCCAGACAGATACGCAGTATTTT
CDR3 protein: CASSATSQTDTQYF

J gene: TRBJ1-1
D gene: -
V gene: TRBV5-1
clone size: many
CDR3 DNA: TGCGCCAGCAGCTTGGCCATGGGAGCGAACACTGAAGCTTTCTTT
CDR3 protein: CASSLAMGANTEAFF

J gene: TRBJ1-5
D gene: -
V gene: TRBV14
clone size: few
CDR3 DNA: TGTGCCAGCAGCCAAGATTCCAGGGTTGGAAATCAGCCCCAGCATTTT
CDR3 protein: CASSQDSRVGNQPQHF

J gene: TRBJ1-6
D gene: TRBD1
V gene: TRBV5-1
clone size: few
CDR3 DNA: TGCGCCAGCAGCTCACTACTTACAGGGGACCGGTCACCCCTCCACTTT
CDR3 protein: CASSSLLTGDRSPLHF

J gene: TRBJ2-3
D gene: TRBD2
V gene: TRBV28
clone size: few
CDR3 DNA: TGTGCCAGCAGTGGCCTGAGAGCGGGGGGACATTTCACAGATACGCAGTATTTT
CDR3 protein: CASSGLRAGGHFTDTQYF

J gene: TRBJ2-7
D gene: TRBD1
V gene: TRBV27
clone size: -
CDR3 DNA: TGTGCCAGCAGTGTGGGACAGGGGGGCTACGAGCAGTACTTC
CDR3 protein: CASSVGQGGYEQYF

J gene: TRBJ1-2
D gene: TRBD1
V gene: TRBV2
clone size: many
CDR3 DNA: TGTGCCAGCCTAGTCAAACAGGGGGCCTATGGCTACACCTTC
CDR3 protein: CASLVKQGAYGYTF

J gene: TRBJ2-2
D gene: TRBD1
V gene: TRBV12-3/TRBV12-4
clone size: -
CDR3 DNA: TGTGCCAGCAGTTCAGGGGGTCACACCGGGGAGCTGTTTTTT
CDR3 protein: CASSSGGHTGELFF

J gene: TRBJ1-6
D gene: TRBD1
V gene: TRBV6-5
clone size: few
CDR3 DNA: TGTGCCAGCAGTCGGACAGGGGGGAGGAATTCACCCCTCCACTTT
CDR3 protein: CASSRTGGRNSPLHF

J gene: TRBJ2-2
D gene: TRBD1
V gene: TRBV7-6
clone size: many
CDR3 DNA: TGTGCCAGCAGCTTAGCGCTTACAGGGGGCATCGGCACCGGGGAGCTGTTTTTT
CDR3 protein: CASSLALTGGIGTGELFF

J gene: TRBJ1-6
D gene: -
V gene: TRBV5-1
clone size: -
CDR3 DNA: TGCGCCAGCAGCTTGGGGGCGGCGAAGAATTCACCCCTCCACTTT
CDR3 protein: CASSLGAAKNSPLHF

J gene: TRBJ2-7
D gene: TRBD1
V gene: TRBV28
clone size: many
CDR3 DNA: TGTGCCAGCAGTCGCGTCCAGGGGGCTTCCTACGAGCAGTACTTC
CDR3 protein: CASSRVQGASYEQYF

J gene: TRBJ2-5
D gene: -
V gene: TRBV6-5
clone size: -
CDR3 DNA: TGTGCCAGCAGCTCCCTATCTAGGGCCCAAGAGACCCAGTACTTC
CDR3 protein: CASSSLSRAQETQYF

J gene: TRBJ2-7
D gene: -
V gene: TRBV4-2
clone size: many
CDR3 DNA: TGTGCCAGCAGCCAAGGAACACTGGGGGTCTACGAGCAGTACTTC
CDR3 protein: CASSQGTLGVYEQYF

J gene: TRBJ2-3
D gene: TRBD2
V gene: TRBV11-2
clone size: many
CDR3 DNA: TGTGCCAGCAGCCCGAATAGCGGGGGGGGCACAGATACGCAGTATTTT
CDR3 protein: CASSPNSGGGTDTQYF

J gene: TRBJ2-3
D gene: TRBD1
V gene: TRBV20-1
clone size: few
CDR3 DNA: TGCAGTGCTCTCCGGGACAGCCGCACAGATACGCAGTATTTT
CDR3 protein: CSALRDSRTDTQYF

J gene: TRBJ1-6
D gene: -
V gene: TRBV9
clone size: -
CDR3 DNA: TGTGCCAGCAGCTCCCGGGACCGAGTTGCTCCCCTCCACTTT
CDR3 protein: CASSSRDRVAPLHF

J gene: TRBJ1-1
D gene: -
V gene: TRBV6-6
clone size: -
CDR3 DNA: TGTGCCAGCAGGCCTGTGGGACGGATGAACACTGAAGCTTTCTTT
CDR3 protein: CASRPVGRMNTEAFF

J gene: TRBJ2-1
D gene: -
V gene: TRBV12-3/TRBV12-4
clone size: many
CDR3 DNA: TGTGCCAGCAGCTACCGTGAGGGCCACAATGAGCAGTTCTTC
CDR3 protein: CASSYREGHNEQFF

J gene: TRBJ2-1
D gene: -
V gene: TRBV19
clone size: many
CDR3 DNA: TGTGCCAGTAATAGTTACTACAATGAGCAGTTCTTC
CDR3 protein: CASNSYYNEQFF

J gene: TRBJ2-3
D gene: TRBD2
V gene: TRBV6-2/TRBV6-3
clone size: -
CDR3 DNA: TGTGCCAGCAGACCTAGCGGGTTGTCAGATACGCAGTATTTT
CDR3 protein: CASRPSGLSDTQYF